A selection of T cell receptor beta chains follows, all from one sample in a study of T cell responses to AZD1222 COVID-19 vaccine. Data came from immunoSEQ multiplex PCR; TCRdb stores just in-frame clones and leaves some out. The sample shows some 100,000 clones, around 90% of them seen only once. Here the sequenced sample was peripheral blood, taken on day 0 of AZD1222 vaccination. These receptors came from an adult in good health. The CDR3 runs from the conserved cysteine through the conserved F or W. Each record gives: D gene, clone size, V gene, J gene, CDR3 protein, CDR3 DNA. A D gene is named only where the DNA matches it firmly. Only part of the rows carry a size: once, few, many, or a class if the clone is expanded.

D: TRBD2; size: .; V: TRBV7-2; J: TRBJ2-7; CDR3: CASSLRLAGGPDEQYF; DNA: TGTGCCAGCAGCCTGCGGCTAGCGGGAGGGCCCGACGAGCAGTACTTC
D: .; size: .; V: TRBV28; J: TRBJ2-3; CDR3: CASSFTDTQYF; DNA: TGTGCCAGCAGCTTCACAGATACGCAGTATTTT
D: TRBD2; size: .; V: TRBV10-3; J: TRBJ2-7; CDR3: CAISESTSLTYEQYF; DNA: TGTGCCATCAGTGAGTCGACTAGCCTTACCTACGAGCAGTACTTC
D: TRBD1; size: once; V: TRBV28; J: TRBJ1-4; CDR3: CASSWDRGEGSEKLFF; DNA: TGTGCCAGCAGTTGGGACAGGGGGGAGGGAAGTGAAAAACTGTTTTTT
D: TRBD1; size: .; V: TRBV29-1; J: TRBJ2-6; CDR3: CSVEDLNRGISGANVLTF; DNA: TGCAGCGTTGAAGACCTTAACAGGGGGATCTCTGGGGCCAACGTCCTGACTTTC
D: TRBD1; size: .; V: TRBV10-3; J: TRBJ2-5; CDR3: CAIRPGQGRETQYF; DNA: TGTGCCATCAGACCGGGACAGGGTAGGGAGACCCAGTACTTC
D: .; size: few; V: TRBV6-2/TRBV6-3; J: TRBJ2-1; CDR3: CASSYRRDGEQFF; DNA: TGTGCCAGCAGTTATAGGCGAGACGGTGAGCAGTTCTTC
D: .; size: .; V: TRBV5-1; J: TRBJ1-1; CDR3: CASSPGQSNTEAFF; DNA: TGCGCCAGCAGCCCAGGACAGTCGAACACTGAAGCTTTCTTT
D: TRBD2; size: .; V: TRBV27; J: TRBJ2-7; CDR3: CASSTGTSGYEQYF; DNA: TGTGCCAGCAGTACCGGGACTAGCGGTTACGAGCAGTACTTC
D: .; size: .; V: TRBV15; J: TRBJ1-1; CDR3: CATSRDRGSRATEAFF; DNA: TGTGCCACCAGCAGAGATAGAGGTAGTAGGGCCACTGAAGCTTTCTTT
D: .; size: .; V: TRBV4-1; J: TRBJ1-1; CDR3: CASSQRRSLNTEAFF; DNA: TGCGCCAGCAGCCAAAGGAGGAGCCTGAACACTGAAGCTTTCTTT
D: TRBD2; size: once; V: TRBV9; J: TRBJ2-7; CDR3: CASSVGPSGFDYEQYF; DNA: TGTGCCAGCAGCGTAGGTCCTAGCGGGTTCGACTACGAGCAGTACTTC
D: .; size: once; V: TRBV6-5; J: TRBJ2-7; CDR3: CASSYGQGFSYEQYF; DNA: TGTGCCAGCAGTTACGGGCAGGGCTTCTCCTACGAGCAGTACTTC
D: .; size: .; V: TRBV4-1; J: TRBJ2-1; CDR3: CASSQRIGGRADTRDEQFF; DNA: TGCGCCAGCAGCCAAAGGATAGGAGGGAGAGCAGACACACGCGATGAGCAGTTCTTC
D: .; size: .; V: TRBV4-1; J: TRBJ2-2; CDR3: CASSQGRRGAGTGELFF; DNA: TGCGCCAGCAGCCAGGGAAGGAGGGGGGCCGGCACCGGGGAGCTGTTTTTT
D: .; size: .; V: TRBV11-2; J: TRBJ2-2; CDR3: CASSLEWPPQVWFAGELFF; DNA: TGTGCCAGCAGCTTAGAGTGGCCCCCGCAGGTGTGGTTTGCCGGGGAGCTGTTTTTT
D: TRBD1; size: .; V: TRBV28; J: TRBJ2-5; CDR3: CASSLPRTGEETQYF; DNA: TGTGCCAGCAGCCTCCCCCGGACAGGGGAGGAGACCCAGTACTTC
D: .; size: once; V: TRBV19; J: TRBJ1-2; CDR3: CASSQGISISGYTF; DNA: TGTGCCAGTAGTCAGGGGATAAGTATCAGTGGCTACACCTTC
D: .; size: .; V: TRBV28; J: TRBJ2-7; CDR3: CASSRSYEQYF; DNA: TGTGCCAGCAGCCGATCCTACGAGCAGTACTTC